This section outlines one T cell receptor (beta chain) sequence together with its context. Its specificity is unknown. These data belong to a study of T-cell memory formation after mild COVID-19. About the study: TCR clusters mostly belonged to single donors. Study-wide results and caveats: Cross-reactive memory appears to have joined, as suggested by some responding clones showing up in pre-infection memory.

TCR alpha and TCR beta cDNA libraries carrying sample barcodes and UMIs were produced by 5'RACE using constant-segment primers. TCRdb reanalysed the 5' RACE reads using MiXCR and keeps one entry per CDR3 protein. The data show 430,000 or so distinct CDR3 sequences, around 25% seen once. Specimen: PBMCs or a T cell subset sorted from them (not recorded which). The TCR originated in an adult woman who had mild COVID-19 (a few samples of this study predate the infection). Cell type and time point are not known.

CDR3 nucleotides: TGCGCCAGCAGGCTCATCCTCCCGGACAGGGGGCTAAGCAATCAGCCCCAGCATTTT. Its translation: CASRLILPDRGLSNQPQHF. The J gene is TRBJ1-5, the V gene TRBV5-1; TRBD1 agrees at 11 bases. Germline V CDR1 and CDR2: SGHRS, YFSETQ. The CDR3 is made up of 19 amino acids. V gave up 5 bases and J gave up 1 base; unmatched junction bases: 14.